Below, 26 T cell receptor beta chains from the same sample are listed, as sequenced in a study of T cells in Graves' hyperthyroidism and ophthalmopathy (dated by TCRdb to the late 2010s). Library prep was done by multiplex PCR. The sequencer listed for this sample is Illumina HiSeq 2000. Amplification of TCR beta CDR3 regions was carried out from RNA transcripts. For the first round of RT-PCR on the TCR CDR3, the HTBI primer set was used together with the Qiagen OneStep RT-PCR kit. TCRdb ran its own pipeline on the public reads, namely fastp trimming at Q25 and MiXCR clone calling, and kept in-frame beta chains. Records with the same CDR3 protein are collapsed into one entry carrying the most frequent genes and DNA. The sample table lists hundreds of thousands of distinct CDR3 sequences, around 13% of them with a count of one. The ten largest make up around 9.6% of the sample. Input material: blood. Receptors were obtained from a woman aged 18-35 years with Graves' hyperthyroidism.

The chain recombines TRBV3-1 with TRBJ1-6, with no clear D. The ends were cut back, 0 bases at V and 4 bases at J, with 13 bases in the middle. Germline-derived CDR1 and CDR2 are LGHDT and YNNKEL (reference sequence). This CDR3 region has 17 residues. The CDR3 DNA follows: TGTGCCAGCAGCCAAGATGGCGCGGGAGTTTATAATTCACCCCTCCACTTT. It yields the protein CASSQDGAGVYNSPLHF.

CDR3: CRRDRGLDNEQFF. CDR3 sequence (DNA): TGTCGCCGGGACAGGGGTTTAGACAATGAGCAGTTCTTC. The chain couples TRBV24-1 to TRBJ2-1; 10 nucleotides agree with TRBD1. The CDR3 covers 13 residues. Germline V CDR1 and CDR2: KGHDR, SFDVKD.

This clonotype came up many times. This chain's CDR3 is CASSFSSGRADTQYF. The CDR3 DNA sequence: TGTGCCAGCAGTTTTAGTAGCGGGAGAGCAGATACGCAGTATTTT. The V gene is TRBV12-3 or TRBV12-4, the J gene TRBJ2-3; TRBD2 agrees at 9 bases. The CDR3 is 15 amino acids. V lost 3 bases, J lost 4 bases, and 5 bases stayed unmatched.

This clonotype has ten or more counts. This chain's CDR3 is CASSPGQGSPLHF. Written as DNA, the CDR3 is TGTGCCAGCAGCCCGGGACAGGGATCACCCCTCCACTTT. The chain combines TRBV3-1 with TRBJ1-6; TRBD1 matches at 9 bases. Germline V gene lookup returns CDR1 LGHDT and CDR2 YNNKEL (reference sequence). The V and J ends lost 4 bases and 10 bases, in that order; junction bases with no gene match: 2. The CDR3 contains 13 residues.

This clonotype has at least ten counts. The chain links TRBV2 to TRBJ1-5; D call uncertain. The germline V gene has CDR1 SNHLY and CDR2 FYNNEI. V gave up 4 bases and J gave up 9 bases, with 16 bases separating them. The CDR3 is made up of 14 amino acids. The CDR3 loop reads CASSVSQASLPQHF. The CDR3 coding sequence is TGTGCCAGCAGTGTTAGCCAGGCCTCTTTGCCCCAGCATTTT.

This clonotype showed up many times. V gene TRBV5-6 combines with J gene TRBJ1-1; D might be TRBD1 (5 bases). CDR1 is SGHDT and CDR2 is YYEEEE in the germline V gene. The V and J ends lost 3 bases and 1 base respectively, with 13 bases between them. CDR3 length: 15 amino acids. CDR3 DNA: TGTGCCAGCAGCTACCCTCGACAGCAGAACACTGAAGCTTTCTTT. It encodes CASSYPRQQNTEAFF. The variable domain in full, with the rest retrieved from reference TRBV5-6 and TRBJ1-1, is DAGVTQSPTHLIKTRGQQVTLRCSPKSGHDTVSWYQQALGQGPQFIFQYYEEEERQRGNFPDRFSGHQFPNYSSELNVNALLLGDSALYLCASSYPRQQNTEAFFGQGTRLTVV.

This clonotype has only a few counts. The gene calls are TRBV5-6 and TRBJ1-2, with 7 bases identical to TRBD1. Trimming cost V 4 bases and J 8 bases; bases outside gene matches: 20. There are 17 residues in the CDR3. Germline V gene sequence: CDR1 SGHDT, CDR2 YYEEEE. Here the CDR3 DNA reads TGTGCCAGCAGCCCACGGACAGGAGAGCTTCTATCATCCGGCTACACCTTC. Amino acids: CASSPRTGELLSSGYTF.

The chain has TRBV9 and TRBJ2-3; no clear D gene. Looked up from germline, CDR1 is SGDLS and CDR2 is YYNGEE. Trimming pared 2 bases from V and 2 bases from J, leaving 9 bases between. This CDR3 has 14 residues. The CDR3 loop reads CASSVTPLTDTQYF. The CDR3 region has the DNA TGTGCCAGCAGCGTCACCCCCCTCACAGATACGCAGTATTTT.

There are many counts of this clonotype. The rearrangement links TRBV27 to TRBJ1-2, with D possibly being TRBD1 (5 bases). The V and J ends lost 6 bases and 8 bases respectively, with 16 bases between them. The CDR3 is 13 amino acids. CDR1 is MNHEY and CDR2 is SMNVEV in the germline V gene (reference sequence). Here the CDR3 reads CASSNRDGRGYTF. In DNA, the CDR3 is TGTGCCAGCAGCAACCGGGACGGCCGCGGCTACACCTTC.

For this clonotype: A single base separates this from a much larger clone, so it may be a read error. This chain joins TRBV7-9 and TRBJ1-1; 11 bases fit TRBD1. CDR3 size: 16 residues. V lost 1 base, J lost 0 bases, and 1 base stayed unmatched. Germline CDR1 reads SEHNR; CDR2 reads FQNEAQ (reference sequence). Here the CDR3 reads CASSLGTGGVNTEAFF. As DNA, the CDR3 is TGTGCCAGCAGCTTAGGGACAGGGGGCGTGAACACTGAAGCTTTCTTT.

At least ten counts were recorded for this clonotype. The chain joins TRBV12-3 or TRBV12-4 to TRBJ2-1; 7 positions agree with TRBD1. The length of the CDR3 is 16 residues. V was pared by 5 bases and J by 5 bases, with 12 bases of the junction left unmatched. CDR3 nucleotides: TGTGCCAGCAGTATCTTAGGGGGCGATACCAACAATGAGCAGTTCTTC. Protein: CASSILGGDTNNEQFF.

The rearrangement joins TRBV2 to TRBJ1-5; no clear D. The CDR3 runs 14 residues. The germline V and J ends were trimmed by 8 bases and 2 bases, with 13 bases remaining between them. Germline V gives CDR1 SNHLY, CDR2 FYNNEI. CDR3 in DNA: TGTGCCAGCGTCGAGAAGGGTCGCAATCAGCCCCAGCATTTT. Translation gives CASVEKGRNQPQHF.

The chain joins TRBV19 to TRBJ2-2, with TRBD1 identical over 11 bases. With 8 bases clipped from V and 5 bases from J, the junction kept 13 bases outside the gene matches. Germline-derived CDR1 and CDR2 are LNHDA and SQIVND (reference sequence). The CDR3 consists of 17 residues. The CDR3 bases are TGTGCCAGTGGGCGGGACAGGGGGATCGGTGGAACCGGGGAGCTGTTTTTT. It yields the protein CASGRDRGIGGTGELFF.

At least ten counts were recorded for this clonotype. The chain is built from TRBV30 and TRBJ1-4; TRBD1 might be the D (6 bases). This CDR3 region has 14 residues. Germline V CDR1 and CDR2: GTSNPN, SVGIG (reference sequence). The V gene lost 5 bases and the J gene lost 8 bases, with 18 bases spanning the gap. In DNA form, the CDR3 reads TGTGCCTGGTCACCCCAGGGGCTAAGCGAAAAACTGTTTTTT. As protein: CAWSPQGLSEKLFF.

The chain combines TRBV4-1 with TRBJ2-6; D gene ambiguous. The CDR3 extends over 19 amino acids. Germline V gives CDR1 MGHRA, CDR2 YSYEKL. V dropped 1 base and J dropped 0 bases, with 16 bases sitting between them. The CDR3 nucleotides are TGCGCCAGCAGCCAAGGGCCTCTTGGACGGCTCTCTGGGGCCAACGTCCTGACTTTC. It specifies CASSQGPLGRLSGANVLTF.

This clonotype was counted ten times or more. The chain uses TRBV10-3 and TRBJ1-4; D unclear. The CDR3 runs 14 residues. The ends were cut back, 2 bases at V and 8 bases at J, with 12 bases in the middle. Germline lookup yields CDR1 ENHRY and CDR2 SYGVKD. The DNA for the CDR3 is TGTGCCATCAGTGAGCCCCCGAACGAAGAAAAACTGTTTTTT. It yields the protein CAISEPPNEEKLFF.

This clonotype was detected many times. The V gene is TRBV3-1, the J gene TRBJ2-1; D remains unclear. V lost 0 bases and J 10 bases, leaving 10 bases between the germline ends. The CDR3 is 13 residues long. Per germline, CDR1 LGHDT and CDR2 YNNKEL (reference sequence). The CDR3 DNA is TGTGCCAGCAGCCAAGATTGGGCAAGCGAGCAGTTCTTC. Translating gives CASSQDWASEQFF.

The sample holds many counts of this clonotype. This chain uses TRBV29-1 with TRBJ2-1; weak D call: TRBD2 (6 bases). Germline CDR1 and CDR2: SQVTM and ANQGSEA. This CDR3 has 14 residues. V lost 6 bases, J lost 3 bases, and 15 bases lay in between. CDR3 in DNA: TGCAGCGTGCGACTAGGAGGGTTCTACAATGAGCAGTTCTTC. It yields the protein CSVRLGGFYNEQFF.

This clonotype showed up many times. CDR3 nucleotides: TGCGCCAGCAGCTTCCGGGCCCCGAACACTGAAGCTTTCTTT. Protein: CASSFRAPNTEAFF. This chain connects TRBV5-1 to TRBJ1-1; D remains unclear. Germline loops: CDR1 SGHRS, CDR2 YFSETQ. Trimming pared 2 bases from V and 1 base from J, leaving 9 bases between. There are 14 residues in the CDR3.

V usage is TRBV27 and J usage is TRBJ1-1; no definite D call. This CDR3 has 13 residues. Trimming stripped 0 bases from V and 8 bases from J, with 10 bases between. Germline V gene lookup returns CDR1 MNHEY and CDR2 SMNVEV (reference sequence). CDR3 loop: CASSLSLRGEAFF. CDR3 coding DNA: TGTGCCAGCAGTTTATCCCTGCGCGGCGAAGCTTTCTTT.

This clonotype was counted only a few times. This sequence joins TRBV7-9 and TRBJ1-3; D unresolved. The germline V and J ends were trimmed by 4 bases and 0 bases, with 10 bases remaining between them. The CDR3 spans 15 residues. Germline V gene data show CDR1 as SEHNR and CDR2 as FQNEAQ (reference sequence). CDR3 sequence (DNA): TGTGCCAGCAGCTCCGGACGGATCTCTGGAAACACCATATATTTT. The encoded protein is CASSSGRISGNTIYF.

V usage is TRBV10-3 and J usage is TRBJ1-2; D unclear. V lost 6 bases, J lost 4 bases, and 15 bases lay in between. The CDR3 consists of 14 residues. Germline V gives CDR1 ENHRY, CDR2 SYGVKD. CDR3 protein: CAISDLDILYGYTF. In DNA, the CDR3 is TGTGCCATCAGCGACCTTGACATACTCTATGGCTACACCTTC.

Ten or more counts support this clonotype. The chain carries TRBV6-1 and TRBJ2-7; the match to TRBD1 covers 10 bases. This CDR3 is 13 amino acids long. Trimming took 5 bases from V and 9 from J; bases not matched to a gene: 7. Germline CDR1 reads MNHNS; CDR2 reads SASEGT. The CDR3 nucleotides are TGTGCCAGCAGTCGCGGGACAGGGGAACGGCAGTACTTC. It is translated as CASSRGTGERQYF.

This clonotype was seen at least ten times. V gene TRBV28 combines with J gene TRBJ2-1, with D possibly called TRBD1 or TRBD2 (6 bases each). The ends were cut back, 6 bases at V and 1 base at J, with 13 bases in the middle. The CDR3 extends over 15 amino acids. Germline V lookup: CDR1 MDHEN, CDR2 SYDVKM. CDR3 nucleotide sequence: TGTGCCAGCAGCATAGGGGGGACTTCCTACAATGAGCAGTTCTTC. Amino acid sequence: CASSIGGTSYNEQFF.

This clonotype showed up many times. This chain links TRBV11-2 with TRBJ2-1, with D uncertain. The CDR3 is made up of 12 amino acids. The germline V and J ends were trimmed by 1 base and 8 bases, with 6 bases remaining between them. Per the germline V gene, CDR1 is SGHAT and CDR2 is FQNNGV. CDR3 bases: TGTGCCAGCAGCTTAGTAGTGGATGAGCAGTTCTTC. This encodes CASSLVVDEQFF.

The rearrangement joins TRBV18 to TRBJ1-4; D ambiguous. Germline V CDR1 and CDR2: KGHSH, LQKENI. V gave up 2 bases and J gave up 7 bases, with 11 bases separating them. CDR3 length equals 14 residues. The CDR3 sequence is CASSPGRVGEKLFF. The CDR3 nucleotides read TGTGCCAGCTCACCAGGGAGGGTCGGTGAAAAACTGTTTTTT.